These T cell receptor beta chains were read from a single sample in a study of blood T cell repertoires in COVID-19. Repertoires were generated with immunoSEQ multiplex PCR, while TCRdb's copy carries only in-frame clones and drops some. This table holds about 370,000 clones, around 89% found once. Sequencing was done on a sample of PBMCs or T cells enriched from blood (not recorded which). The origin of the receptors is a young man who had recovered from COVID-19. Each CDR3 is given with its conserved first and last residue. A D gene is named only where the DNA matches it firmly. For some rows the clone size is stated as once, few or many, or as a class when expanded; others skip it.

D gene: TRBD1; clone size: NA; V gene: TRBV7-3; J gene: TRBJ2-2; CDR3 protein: CASSSPGGGTGELFF; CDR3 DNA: TGTGCCAGCAGCTCGCCAGGGGGTGGCACCGGGGAGCTGTTTTTT
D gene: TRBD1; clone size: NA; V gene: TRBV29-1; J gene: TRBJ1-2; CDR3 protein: CSGRTGYDGYTF; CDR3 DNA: TGCAGCGGTAGGACAGGGTATGATGGCTACACCTTC
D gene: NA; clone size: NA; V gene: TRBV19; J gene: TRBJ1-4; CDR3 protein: CASSMGARNEKLFF; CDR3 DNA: TGTGCCAGTAGTATGGGGGCCAGAAATGAAAAACTGTTTTTT
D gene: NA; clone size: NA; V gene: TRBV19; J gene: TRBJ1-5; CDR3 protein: CASSIGAQINQPQHF; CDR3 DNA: TGTGCCAGTAGTATAGGGGCCCAGATTAATCAGCCCCAGCATTTT
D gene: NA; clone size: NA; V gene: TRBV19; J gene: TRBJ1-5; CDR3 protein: CASSNPGMPQHF; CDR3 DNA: TGTGCCAGTAGTAATCCCGGGATGCCCCAGCATTTT
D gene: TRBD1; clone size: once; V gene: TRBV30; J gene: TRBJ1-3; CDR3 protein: CAWSAGQGGNTIYF; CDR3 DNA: TGTGCCTGGAGTGCTGGACAGGGTGGAAACACCATATATTTT
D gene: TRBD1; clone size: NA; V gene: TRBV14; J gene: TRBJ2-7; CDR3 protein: CASSRGQGSYWEQYF; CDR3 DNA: TGTGCCAGCAGCCGAGGACAGGGGTCTTACTGGGAGCAGTACTTC
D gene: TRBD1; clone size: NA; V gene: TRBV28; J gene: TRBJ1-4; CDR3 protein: CASSPGQGNEKLFF; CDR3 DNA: TGTGCCAGCAGTCCAGGACAGGGTAATGAAAAACTGTTTTTT
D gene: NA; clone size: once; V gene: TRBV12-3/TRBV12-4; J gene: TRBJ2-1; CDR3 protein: CASSLLKREQFF; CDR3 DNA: TGTGCCAGCAGCCTCCTAAAACGGGAGCAGTTCTTC
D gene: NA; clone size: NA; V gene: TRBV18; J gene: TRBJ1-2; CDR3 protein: CASSPFGRGYGYTF; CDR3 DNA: TGTGCCAGCTCACCATTTGGGAGGGGTTATGGCTACACCTTC
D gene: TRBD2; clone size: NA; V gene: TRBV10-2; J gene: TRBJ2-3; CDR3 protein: CASSEWTRGTDTQYF; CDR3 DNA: TGCGCCAGCAGTGAGTGGACTAGGGGCACAGATACGCAGTATTTT
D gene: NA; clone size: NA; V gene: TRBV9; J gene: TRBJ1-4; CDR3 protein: CASSPHVNTINEKLFF; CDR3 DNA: TGTGCCAGCAGCCCGCACGTTAACACCATTAATGAAAAACTGTTTTTT
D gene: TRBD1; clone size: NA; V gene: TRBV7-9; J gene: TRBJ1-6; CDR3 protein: CASSQQTGSNSPLHF; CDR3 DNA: TGTGCCAGCAGCCAACAGACAGGGTCCAATTCACCCCTCCACTTT
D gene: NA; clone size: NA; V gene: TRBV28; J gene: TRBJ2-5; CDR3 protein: CASSPGGSKKTQYF; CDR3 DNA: TGTGCCAGCAGCCCTGGAGGTTCCAAGAAGACCCAGTACTTC
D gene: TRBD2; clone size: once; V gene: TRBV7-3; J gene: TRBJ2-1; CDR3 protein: CASSIAGGSYNEQFF; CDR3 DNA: TGTGCCAGCAGCATAGCGGGGGGCTCCTACAATGAGCAGTTCTTC
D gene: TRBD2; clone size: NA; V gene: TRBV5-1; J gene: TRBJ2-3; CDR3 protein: CASSLGLAGGDTQYF; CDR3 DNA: TGCGCCAGCAGCTTGGGACTAGCGGGAGGAGATACGCAGTATTTT
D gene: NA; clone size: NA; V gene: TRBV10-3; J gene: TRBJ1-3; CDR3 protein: CAISESTENTIYF; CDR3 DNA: TGTGCCATCAGTGAGTCCACAGAGAACACCATATATTTT
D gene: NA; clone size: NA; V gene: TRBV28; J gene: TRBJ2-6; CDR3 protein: CASTSSRVAGANVLTF; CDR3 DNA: TGTGCCAGCACCTCATCCAGGGTGGCCGGGGCCAACGTCCTGACTTTC
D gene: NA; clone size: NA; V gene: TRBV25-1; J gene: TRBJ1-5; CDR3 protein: CASSKEAQPQHF; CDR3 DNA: TGTGCCAGCAGTAAAGAGGCTCAGCCCCAGCATTTT
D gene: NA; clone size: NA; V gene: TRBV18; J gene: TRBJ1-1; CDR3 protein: CASSPNGAGAFF; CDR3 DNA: TGTGCCAGCTCACCTAATGGGGCAGGAGCTTTCTTT
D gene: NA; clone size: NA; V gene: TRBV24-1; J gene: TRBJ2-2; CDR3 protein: CATSDFPSGELFF; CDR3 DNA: TGTGCCACCAGTGATTTTCCTTCCGGGGAGCTGTTTTTT
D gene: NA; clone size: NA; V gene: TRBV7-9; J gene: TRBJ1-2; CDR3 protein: CASSLNRVGGYTF; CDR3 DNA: TGTGCCAGCAGCTTAAACAGGGTCGGCGGCTACACCTTC
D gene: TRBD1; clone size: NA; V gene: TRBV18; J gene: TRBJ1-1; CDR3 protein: CASSPRGPGGTEAFF; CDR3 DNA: TGTGCCAGCTCACCACGGGGCCCAGGGGGAACTGAAGCTTTCTTT
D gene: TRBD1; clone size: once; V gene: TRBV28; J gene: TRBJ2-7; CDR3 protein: CASSLWRGTGHSYEQYF; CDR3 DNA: TGTGCCAGCAGTTTATGGAGGGGGACAGGGCACAGCTACGAGCAGTACTTC
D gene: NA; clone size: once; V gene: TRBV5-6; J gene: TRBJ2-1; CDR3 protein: CASSLVSGTVGGDEQFF; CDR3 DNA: TGTGCCAGCAGCTTGGTGTCCGGGACTGTGGGTGGTGATGAGCAGTTCTTC
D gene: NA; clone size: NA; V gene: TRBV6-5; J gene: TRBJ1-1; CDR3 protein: CASTDSWGEAFF; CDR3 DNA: TGTGCCAGCACCGACAGTTGGGGTGAAGCTTTCTTT
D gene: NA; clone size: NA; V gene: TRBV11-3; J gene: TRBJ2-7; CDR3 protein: CASSLDGGWFYEQYF; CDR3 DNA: TGTGCCAGCAGTTTGGACGGAGGATGGTTTTACGAGCAGTACTTC
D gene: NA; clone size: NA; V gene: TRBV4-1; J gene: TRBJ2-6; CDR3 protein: CASSQVAEVSGANVLTF; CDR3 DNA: TGCGCCAGCAGCCAAGTAGCAGAAGTCTCTGGGGCCAACGTCCTGACTTTC
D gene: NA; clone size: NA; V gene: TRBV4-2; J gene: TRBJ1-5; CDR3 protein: CASSQDLEQPQHF; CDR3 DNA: TGTGCCAGCAGCCAAGATTTAGAACAGCCCCAGCATTTT
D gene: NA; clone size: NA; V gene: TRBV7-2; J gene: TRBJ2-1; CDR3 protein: CASSSWSRNEQFF; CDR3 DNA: TGTGCCAGCAGCTCTTGGTCTAGGAATGAGCAGTTCTTC